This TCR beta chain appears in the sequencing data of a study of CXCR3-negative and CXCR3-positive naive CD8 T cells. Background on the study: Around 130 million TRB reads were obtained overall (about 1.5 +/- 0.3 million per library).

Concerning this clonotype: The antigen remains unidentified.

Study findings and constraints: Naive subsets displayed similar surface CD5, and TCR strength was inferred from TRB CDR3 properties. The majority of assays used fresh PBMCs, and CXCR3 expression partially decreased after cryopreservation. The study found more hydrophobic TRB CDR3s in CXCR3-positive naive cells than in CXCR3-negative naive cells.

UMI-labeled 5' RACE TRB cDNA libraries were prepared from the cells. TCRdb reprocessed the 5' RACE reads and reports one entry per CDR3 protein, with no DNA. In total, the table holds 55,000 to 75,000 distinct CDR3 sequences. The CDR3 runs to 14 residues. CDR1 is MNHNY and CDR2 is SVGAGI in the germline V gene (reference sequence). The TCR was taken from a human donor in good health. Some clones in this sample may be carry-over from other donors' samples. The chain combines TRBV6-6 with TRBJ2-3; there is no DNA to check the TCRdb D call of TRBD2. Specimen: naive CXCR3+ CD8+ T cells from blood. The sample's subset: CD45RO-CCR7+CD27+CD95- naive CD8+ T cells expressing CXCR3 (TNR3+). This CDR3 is CASGMRGSTDTQYF.